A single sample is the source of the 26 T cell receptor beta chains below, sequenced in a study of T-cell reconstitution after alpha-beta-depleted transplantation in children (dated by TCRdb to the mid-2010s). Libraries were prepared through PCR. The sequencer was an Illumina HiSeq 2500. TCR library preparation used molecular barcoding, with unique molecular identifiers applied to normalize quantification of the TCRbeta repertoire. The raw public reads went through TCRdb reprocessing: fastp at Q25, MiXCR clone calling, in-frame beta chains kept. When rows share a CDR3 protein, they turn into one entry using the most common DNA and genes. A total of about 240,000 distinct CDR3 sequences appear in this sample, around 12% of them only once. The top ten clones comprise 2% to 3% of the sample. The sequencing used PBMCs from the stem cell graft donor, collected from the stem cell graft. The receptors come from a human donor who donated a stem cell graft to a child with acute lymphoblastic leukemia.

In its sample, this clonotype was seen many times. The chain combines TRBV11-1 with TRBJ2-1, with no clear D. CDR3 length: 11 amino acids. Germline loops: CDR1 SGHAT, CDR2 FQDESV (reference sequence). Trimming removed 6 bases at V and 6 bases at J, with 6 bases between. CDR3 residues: CASSKVNEQFF. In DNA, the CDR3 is TGTGCCAGCAGTAAGGTCAATGAGCAGTTCTTC.

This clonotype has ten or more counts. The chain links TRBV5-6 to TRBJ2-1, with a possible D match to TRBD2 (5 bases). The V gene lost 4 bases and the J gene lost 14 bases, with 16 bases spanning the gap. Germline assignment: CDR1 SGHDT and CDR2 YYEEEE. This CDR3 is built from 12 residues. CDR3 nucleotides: TGTGCCAGCAGCGGGAATACAATGAGGGAGTTCTTC. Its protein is CASSGNTMREFF.

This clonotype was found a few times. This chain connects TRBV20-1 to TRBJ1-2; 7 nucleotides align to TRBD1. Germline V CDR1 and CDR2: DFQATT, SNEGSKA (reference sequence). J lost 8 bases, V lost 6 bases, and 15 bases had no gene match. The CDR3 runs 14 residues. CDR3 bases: TGCAGTGCGGCAAGACAGGGTTATGGCGAGGGCTACACCTTC. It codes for CSAARQGYGEGYTF.

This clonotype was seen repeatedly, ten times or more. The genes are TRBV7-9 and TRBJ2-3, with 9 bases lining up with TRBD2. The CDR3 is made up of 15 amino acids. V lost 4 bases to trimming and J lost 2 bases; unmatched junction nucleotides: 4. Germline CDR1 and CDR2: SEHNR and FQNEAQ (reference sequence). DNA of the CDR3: TGTGCCAGCAGCTCGACTAGCGGACACACAGATACGCAGTATTTT. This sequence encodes CASSSTSGHTDTQYF.

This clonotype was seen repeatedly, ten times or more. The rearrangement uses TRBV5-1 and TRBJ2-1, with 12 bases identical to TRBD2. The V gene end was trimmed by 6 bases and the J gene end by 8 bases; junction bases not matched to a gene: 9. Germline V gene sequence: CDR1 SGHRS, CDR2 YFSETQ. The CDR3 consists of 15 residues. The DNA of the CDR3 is TGCGCCAGCACCTCCGGGACTAGCGGGTCTCATGAGCAGTTCTTC. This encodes CASTSGTSGSHEQFF. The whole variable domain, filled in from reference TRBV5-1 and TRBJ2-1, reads KAGVTQTPRYLIKTRGQQVTLSCSPISGHRSVSWYQQTPGQGLQFLFEYFSETQRNKGNFPGRFSGRQFSNSRSEMNVSTLELGDSALYLCASTSGTSGSHEQFFGPGTRLTVL.

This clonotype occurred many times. The CDR3 bases are TGTGCCACCAGCAGAGGTGGACAGTCAAATCAGCCCCAGCATTTT. Its protein is CATSRGGQSNQPQHF. The V and J genes are TRBV15 and TRBJ1-5, with D possibly being TRBD1 (6 bases). The CDR3 contains 15 residues. Trimming pared 1 base from V and 4 bases from J, leaving 11 bases between. Germline CDR1 LNHNV, CDR2 YYDKDF (reference sequence).

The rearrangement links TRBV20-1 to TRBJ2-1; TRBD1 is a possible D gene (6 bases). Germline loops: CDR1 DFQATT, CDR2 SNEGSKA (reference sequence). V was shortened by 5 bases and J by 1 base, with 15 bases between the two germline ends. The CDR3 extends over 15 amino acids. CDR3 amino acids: CSARRQGLSYNEQFF. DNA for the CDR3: TGCAGTGCTCGCCGCCAGGGGCTTTCCTACAATGAGCAGTTCTTC.

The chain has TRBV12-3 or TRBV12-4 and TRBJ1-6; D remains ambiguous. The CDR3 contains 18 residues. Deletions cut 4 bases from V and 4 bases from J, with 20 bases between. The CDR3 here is CASSYRAQWGGYNSPLHF. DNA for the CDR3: TGTGCCAGCAGTTACCGCGCCCAGTGGGGAGGGTATAATTCACCCCTCCACTTT.

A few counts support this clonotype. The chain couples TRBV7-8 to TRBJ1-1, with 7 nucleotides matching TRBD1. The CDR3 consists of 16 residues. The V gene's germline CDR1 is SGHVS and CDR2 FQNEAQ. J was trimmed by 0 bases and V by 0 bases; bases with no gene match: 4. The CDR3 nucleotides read TGTGCCAGCAGCTTAGCCCTGACAGGGCTGAACACTGAAGCTTTCTTT. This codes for CASSLALTGLNTEAFF.

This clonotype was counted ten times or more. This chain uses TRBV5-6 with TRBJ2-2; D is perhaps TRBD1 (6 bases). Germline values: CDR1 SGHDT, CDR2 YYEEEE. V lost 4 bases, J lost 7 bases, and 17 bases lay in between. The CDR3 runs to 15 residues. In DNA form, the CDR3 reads TGTGCCAGCAGCCACCTTCAGGGGATTGGCGGGGAGCTGTTTTTT. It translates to CASSHLQGIGGELFF.

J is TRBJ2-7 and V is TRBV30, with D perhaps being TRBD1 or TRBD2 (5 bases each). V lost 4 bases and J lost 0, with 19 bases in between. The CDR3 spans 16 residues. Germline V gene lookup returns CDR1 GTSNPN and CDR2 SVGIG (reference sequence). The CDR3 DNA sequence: TGTGCCTGGACCCCCAAGGGACGCACGTTCTCCTACGAGCAGTACTTC. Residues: CAWTPKGRTFSYEQYF.

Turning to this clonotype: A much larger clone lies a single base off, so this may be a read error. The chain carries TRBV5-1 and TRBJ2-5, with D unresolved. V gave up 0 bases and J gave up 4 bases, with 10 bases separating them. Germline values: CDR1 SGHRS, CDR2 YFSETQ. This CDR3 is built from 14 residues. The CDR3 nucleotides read TGCGCCAGCAGCTTGGGTAGATTCCGAGAGACCCAGTACTTC. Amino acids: CASSLGRFRETQYF.

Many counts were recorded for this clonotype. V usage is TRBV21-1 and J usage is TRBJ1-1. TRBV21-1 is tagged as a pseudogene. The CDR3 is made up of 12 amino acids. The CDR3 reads CASSKACSEAFF. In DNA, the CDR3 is TGTGCCAGCAGCAAAGCTTGCAGTGAAGCTTTCTTT.

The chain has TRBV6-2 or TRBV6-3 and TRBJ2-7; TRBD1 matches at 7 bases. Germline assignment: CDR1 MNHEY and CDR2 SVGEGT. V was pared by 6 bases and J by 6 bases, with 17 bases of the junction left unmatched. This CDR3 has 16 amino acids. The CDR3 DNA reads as TGTGCCAGCAGGCCGGTAGTGGGGGACAGTCGCCGCGAGCAGTACTTC. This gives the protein CASRPVVGDSRREQYF.

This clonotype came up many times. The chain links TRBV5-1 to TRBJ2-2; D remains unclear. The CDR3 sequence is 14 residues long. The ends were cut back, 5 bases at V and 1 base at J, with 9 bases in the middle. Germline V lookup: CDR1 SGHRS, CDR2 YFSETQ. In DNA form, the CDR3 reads TGCGCCAGCAGAAAGTTCGAGAACACCGGGGAGCTGTTTTTT. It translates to CASRKFENTGELFF.

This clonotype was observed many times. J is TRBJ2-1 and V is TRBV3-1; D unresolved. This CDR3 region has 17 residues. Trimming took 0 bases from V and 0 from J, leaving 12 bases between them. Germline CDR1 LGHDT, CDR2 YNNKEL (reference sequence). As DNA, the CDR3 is TGTGCCAGCAGCCAAGAAAGCCATTGGGGCTCCTACAATGAGCAGTTCTTC. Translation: CASSQESHWGSYNEQFF.

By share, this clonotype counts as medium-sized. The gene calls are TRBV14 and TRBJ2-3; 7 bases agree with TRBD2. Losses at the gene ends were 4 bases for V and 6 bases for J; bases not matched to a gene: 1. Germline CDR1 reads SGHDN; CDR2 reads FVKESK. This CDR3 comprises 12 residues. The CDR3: CASSLRGDTQYF. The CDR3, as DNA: TGTGCCAGCAGCCTGCGGGGGGATACGCAGTATTTT.

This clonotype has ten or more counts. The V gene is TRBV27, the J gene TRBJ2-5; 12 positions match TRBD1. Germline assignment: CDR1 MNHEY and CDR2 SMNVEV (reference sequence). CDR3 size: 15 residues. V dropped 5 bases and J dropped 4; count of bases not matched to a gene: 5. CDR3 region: CASSHRDRGRETQYF. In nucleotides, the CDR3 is TGTGCCAGCAGTCACCGGGACAGGGGGCGAGAGACCCAGTACTTC.

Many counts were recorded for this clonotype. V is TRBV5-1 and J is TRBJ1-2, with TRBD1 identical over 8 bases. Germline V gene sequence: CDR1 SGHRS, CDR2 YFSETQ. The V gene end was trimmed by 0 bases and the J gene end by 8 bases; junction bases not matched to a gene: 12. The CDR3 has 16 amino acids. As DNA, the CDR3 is TGCGCCAGCAGCTTGGGATCCGGCCAGGGGGCGCCCGGCTACACCTTC. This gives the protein CASSLGSGQGAPGYTF.

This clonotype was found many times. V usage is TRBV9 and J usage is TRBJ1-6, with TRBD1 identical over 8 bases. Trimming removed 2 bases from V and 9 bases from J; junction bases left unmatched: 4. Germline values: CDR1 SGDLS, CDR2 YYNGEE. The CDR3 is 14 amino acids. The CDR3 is CASSVRDRSSPLHF. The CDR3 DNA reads TGTGCCAGCAGCGTCCGGGACAGGTCTTCACCCCTCCACTTT.

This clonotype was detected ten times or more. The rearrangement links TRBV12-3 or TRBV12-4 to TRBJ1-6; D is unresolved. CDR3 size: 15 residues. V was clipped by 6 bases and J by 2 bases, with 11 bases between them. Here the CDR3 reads CASRPRGTYNSPLHF. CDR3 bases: TGTGCCAGCAGACCTAGAGGGACCTATAATTCACCCCTCCACTTT.

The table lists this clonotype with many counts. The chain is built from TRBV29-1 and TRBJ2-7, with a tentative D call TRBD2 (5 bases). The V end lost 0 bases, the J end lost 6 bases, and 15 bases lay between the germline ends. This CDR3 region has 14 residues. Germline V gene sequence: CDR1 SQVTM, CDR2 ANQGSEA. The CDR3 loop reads CSVEDGKDSGEQYF. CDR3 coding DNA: TGCAGCGTTGAAGACGGGAAGGATTCTGGCGAGCAGTACTTC.

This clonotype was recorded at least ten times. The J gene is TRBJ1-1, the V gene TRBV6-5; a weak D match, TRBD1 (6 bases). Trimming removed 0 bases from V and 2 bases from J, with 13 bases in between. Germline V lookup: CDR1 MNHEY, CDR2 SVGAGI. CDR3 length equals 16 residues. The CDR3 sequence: CASSYSFGGLNTEAFF. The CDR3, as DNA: TGTGCCAGCAGTTACTCATTTGGGGGCTTAAACACTGAAGCTTTCTTT.

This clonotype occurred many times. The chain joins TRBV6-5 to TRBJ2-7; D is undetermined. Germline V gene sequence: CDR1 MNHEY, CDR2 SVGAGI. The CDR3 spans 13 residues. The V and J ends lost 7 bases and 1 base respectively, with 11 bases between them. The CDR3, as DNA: TGTGCCAGCACCCACGACCCTTCCTACGAGCAGTACTTC. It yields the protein CASTHDPSYEQYF.

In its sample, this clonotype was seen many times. The CDR3 DNA is TGCAGTGCAAATGAGGGCCGGGACAATCAGCCCCAGCATTTT. Its protein product is CSANEGRDNQPQHF. The chain has TRBV20-1 and TRBJ1-5; D unclear. CDR3 size: 14 residues. From germline, CDR1 is DFQATT and CDR2 SNEGSKA (reference sequence). V was trimmed by 6 bases and J by 3 bases, leaving 15 bases between them.

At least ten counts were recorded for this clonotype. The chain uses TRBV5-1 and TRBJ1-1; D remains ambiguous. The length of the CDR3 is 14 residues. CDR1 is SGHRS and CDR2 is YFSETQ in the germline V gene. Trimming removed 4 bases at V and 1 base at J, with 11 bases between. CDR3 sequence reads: CASSRFGSNTEAFF. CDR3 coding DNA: TGCGCCAGCAGCCGTTTCGGGTCGAACACTGAAGCTTTCTTT.